These 8 T cell receptor beta chains originate from one sample sequenced in a study of cytomegalovirus exposure and HLA in healthy donors. The method was immunoSEQ multiplex PCR; TCRdb's version includes in-frame clones alone and lacks a portion of them. Here the sample spans around 95,000 clones, about 85% being singletons. Sequencing used PBMCs. The receptors were sampled from a man between 18 and 29 years old in good health and CMV-seropositive.

The rearrangement uses TRBV13 and TRBJ1-3; 11 bases map to TRBD1. Germline lookup yields CDR1 PRHDT and CDR2 FYEKMQ (reference sequence). V was pared by 5 bases and J by 8 bases, with 8 bases of the junction left unmatched. The length of the CDR3 is 15 residues. The CDR3 DNA reads as TGTGCCAGCAGCCCCCGGACAGGGGGCGGAGACACCATATATTTT. It yields the protein CASSPRTGGGDTIYF.

The chain carries TRBV28 and TRBJ1-1; D gene ambiguous. The CDR3 runs 12 residues. Trimming took 3 bases from V and 9 from J, leaving 11 bases between them. Germline CDR1 reads MDHEN; CDR2 reads SYDVKM. This chain's CDR3 is CASSFATRQAFF. In DNA, the CDR3 is TGTGCCAGCAGTTTTGCGACTCGCCAAGCTTTCTTT.

The V gene is TRBV9, the J gene TRBJ2-4, with 11 positions matching TRBD2. Germline V CDR1 and CDR2: SGDLS, YYNGEE. The CDR3 length is 13 residues. The V gene end was trimmed by 0 bases and the J gene end by 16 bases; junction bases not matched to a gene: 6. CDR3 DNA: TGTGCCAGCAGCGTAGGGACTAGCGGGCGAAATTACTTC. Translation: CASSVGTSGRNYF. The complete variable domain, with remaining parts taken from reference TRBV9 and TRBJ2-4, reads DSGVTQTPKHLITATGQRVTLRCSPRSGDLSVYWYQQSLDQGLQFLIQYYNGEERAKGNILERFSAQQFPDLHSELNLSSLELGDSALYFCASSVGTSGRNYFGAGTRLSVL.

V and J are TRBV5-6 and TRBJ2-1; D may be TRBD1 (5 bases). Deletions cut 1 base from V and 10 bases from J, with 18 bases between. Germline CDR1 and CDR2: SGHDT and YYEEEE. The CDR3 totals 15 residues. The CDR3 nucleotides are TGTGCCAGCAGCTTGATGTGGGGCCAACTTCAGGAGCAGTTCTTC. Its protein product is CASSLMWGQLQEQFF.

The chain is built from TRBV10-3 and TRBJ2-2, with 8 bases lining up with TRBD2. Germline CDR1 is ENHRY and CDR2 is SYGVKD. The CDR3 length is 15 residues. V shed 9 bases and J 6 bases; nucleotides not matched to a gene: 12. The CDR3 DNA is TGTGCCATAACGTCCGGACGGGAGGGCGCCGGGGAGCTGTTTTTT. It encodes CAITSGREGAGELFF.

The J gene is TRBJ1-4, the V gene TRBV2; 10 bases align to TRBD1. Germline V lookup: CDR1 SNHLY, CDR2 FYNNEI. Unmatched junction bases numbered 5, after V lost 5 bases and J lost 8 bases. This CDR3 has 14 amino acids. In DNA, the CDR3 is TGTGCCAGCAGTACAGACAGGGGGCGGGAAAAACTGTTTTTT. It translates to CASSTDRGREKLFF.

The CDR3 DNA is TGTGCCAGCAGCTTTGCAGGGAGGTACGAGCAGTACTTC. It codes for CASSFAGRYEQYF. This chain joins TRBV7-9 and TRBJ2-7; D might be TRBD2 (6 bases). Trimming stripped 3 bases from V and 4 bases from J, with 10 bases between. The CDR3 loop spans 13 amino acids. Germline assignment: CDR1 SEHNR and CDR2 FQNEAQ (reference sequence).

This sequence joins TRBV5-1 and TRBJ1-2; D is ambiguous. The V gene's germline CDR1 is SGHRS and CDR2 YFSETQ. Trimming removed 5 bases at V and 6 bases at J, with 8 bases between. This CDR3 is 11 amino acids long. The CDR3 region is CASRMRDGYTF. The CDR3 DNA reads as TGCGCCAGCAGAATGAGGGATGGCTACACCTTC.